This TCR beta chain derives from a study of blood T cells in healthy people across ages. Germline values: CDR1 DFQATT, CDR2 SNEGSKA (reference sequence). V lost 1 base, J lost 9 bases, and 7 bases lay in between. The length of the CDR3 is 11 residues. A few counts support this clonotype. Healthy individuals of Caucasian origin from Russia, aged roughly 6 to 100, served as donors. Investigators took about 9.1 milliliters of peripheral blood from every donor. Together with a sample-barcoded 5' primer, a J-beta primer mix was included in a second PCR lasting about 7 to 12 cycles. Tagging of each cDNA molecule was performed by a template-switch adaptor with 12 random nucleotides. TCRdb re-analysed the 5' RACE reads in MiXCR, keeping a single row per CDR3 protein. The sample has approximately 1,100,000 distinct CDR3 sequences, 40% to 45% seen once.

Source material: blood. This clonotype was sampled from a woman in her fifties or sixties in good health. The chain couples TRBV20-1 to TRBJ2-1; D is perhaps TRBD1 (6 bases). CDR3 amino acids: CSARVGAEQFF. The CDR3, as DNA: TGCAGTGCTAGAGTGGGGGCTGAGCAGTTCTTC.